This T cell receptor beta chain was identified in a study of T cells in Graves' hyperthyroidism and ophthalmopathy. This CDR3 contains 16 residues. Germline loops: CDR1 SGHTA, CDR2 FQGNSA. Amplification yielded TCR beta CDR3 regions, with RNA transcripts as the source. The HTBI set primed first-round TCR CDR3 RT-PCR. TCRdb reprocessed the multiplex PCR reads with MiXCR, giving one entry per CDR3 protein. The sample has nearly 250,000 distinct CDR3 sequences; approximately 16% are singletons. Study observations and caveats: In simple terms, a model built on 13 V-J features told ophthalmopathy apart from stable hyperthyroidism. The blood repertoire included most of the expanded thyroid clonotypes above 0.001.

Each 10 ml fresh peripheral blood draw supplied the PBMCs. Notes on this clonotype: Its specificity is not known. The junction departs from the called germline gene at one end, perhaps through a read error.

The V call is TRBV7-2, the J call TRBJ2-2; the match to TRBD1 covers 11 bases. The TCR comes from a woman aged 18 to 35 with Graves' ophthalmopathy. Sample: blood. CDR3 DNA sequence: TGCGCCAGCAGCCAACGGGACAGGGGGACCACCGGGGAGCTGTTTTTT. It translates to CASSQRDRGTTGELFF.